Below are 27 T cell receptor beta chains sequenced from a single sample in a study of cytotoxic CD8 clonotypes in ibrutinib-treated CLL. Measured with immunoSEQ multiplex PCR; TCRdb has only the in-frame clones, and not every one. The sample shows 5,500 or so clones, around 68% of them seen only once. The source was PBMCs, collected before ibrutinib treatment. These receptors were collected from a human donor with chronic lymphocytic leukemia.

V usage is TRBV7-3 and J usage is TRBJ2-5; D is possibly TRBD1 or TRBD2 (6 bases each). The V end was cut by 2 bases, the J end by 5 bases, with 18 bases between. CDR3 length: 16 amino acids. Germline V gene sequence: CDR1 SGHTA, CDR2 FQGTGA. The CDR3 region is CASSLGNSGGWETQYF. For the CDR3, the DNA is TGTGCCAGCAGCTTAGGCAACTCCGGGGGCTGGGAGACCCAGTACTTC. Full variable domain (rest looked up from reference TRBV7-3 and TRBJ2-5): GAGVSQTPSNKVTEKGKYVELRCDPISGHTALYWYRQSLGQGPEFLIYFQGTGAADDSGLPNDRFFAVRPEGSVSTLKIQRTERGDSAVYLCASSLGNSGGWETQYFGPGTRLLVL.

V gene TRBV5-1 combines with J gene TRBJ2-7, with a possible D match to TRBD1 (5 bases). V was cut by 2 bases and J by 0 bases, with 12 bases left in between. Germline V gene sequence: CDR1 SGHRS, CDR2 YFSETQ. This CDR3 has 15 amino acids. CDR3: CASSFGHTGSYEQYF. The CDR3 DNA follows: TGCGCCAGCAGCTTTGGACATACAGGCTCCTACGAGCAGTACTTC.

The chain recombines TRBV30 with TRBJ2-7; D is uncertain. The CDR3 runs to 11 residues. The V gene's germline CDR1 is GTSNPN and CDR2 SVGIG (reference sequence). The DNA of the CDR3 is TGTGCAACGGGTCTCAAAGGGGAGCAGTACTTC. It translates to CATGLKGEQYF.

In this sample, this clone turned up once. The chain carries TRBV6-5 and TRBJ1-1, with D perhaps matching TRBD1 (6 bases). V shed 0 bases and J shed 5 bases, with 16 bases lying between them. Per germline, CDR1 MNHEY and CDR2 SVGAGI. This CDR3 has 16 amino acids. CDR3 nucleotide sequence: TGTGCCAGCAGTTACTCGGCCAGGGGAGGGGATACTGAAGCTTTCTTT. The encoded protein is CASSYSARGGDTEAFF.

The CDR3 sequence: CASSPLSRKETDTQYF. The DNA for the CDR3 is TGCGCCAGCAGCCCCCTATCAAGGAAGGAGACAGATACGCAGTATTTT. This sequence joins TRBV5-1 and TRBJ2-3; D remains unclear. Germline-derived CDR1 and CDR2 are SGHRS and YFSETQ. The CDR3 contains 16 residues. V lost 4 bases and J lost 3, with 18 bases in between.

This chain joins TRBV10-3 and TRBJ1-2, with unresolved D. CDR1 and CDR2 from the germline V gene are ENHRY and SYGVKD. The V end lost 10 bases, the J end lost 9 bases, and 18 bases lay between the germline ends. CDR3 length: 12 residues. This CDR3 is CATRFGSDRYTF. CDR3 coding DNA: TGTGCCACCAGGTTCGGATCCGATCGCTACACCTTC.

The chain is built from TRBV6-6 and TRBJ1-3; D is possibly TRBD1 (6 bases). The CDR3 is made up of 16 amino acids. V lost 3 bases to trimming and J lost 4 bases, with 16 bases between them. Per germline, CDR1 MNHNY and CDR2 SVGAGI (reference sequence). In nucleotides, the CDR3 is TGTGCCAGCAGTTATTCTGACAGGCCCCTCGGAAACACCATATATTTT. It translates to CASSYSDRPLGNTIYF.

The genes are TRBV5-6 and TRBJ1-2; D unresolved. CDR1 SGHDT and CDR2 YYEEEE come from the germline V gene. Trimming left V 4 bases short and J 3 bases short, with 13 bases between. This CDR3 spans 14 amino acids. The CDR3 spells CASSPQNPDYGYTF. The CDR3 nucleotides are TGTGCCAGCAGCCCCCAGAACCCGGACTATGGCTACACCTTC.

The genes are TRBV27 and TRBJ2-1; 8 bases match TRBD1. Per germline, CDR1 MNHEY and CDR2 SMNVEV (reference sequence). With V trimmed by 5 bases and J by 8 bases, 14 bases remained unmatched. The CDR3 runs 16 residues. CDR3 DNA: TGTGCCAGCAGTCCGAGGGACAGGATGTTTTTTGATGAGCAGTTCTTC. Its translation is CASSPRDRMFFDEQFF.

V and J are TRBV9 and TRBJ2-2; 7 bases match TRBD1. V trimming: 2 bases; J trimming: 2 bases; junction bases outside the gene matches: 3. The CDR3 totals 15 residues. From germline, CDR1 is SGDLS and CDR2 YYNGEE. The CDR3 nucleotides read TGTGCCAGCAGCGTGGGACAGCAAAACACCGGGGAGCTGTTTTTT. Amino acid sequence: CASSVGQQNTGELFF.

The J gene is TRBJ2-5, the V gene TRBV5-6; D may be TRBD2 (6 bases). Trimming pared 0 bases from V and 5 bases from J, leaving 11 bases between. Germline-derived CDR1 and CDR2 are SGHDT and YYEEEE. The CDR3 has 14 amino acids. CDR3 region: CASSLGRGWETQYF. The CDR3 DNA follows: TGTGCCAGCAGCTTGGGGCGGGGTTGGGAGACCCAGTACTTC.

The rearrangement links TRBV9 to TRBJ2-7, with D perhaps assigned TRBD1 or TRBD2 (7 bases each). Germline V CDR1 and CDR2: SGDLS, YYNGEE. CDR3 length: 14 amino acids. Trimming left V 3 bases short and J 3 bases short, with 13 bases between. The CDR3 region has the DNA TGTGCCAGCAGCGCAGGGGGGGAATTCTACGAGCAGTACTTC. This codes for CASSAGGEFYEQYF.

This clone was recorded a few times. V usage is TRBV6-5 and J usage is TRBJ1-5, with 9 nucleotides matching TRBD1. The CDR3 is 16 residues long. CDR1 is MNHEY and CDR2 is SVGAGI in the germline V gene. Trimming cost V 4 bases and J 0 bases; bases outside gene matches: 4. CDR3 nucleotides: TGTGCCAGCAGTTGGACAGGGGATTATAGCAATCAGCCCCAGCATTTT. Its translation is CASSWTGDYSNQPQHF.

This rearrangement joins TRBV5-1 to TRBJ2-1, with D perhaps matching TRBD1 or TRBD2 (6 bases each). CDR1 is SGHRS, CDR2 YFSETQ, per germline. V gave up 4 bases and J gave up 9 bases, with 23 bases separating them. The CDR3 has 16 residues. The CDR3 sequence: CASSPGDTGVFREQFF. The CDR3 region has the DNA TGCGCCAGCAGCCCCGGGGACACGGGGGTGTTTCGTGAGCAGTTCTTC.

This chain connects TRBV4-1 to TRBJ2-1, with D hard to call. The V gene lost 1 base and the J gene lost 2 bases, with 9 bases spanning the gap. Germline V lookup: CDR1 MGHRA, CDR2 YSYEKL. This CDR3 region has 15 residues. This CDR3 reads CASSQGGGPYNEQFF. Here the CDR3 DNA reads TGCGCCAGCAGCCAAGGGGGTGGCCCCTACAATGAGCAGTTCTTC.

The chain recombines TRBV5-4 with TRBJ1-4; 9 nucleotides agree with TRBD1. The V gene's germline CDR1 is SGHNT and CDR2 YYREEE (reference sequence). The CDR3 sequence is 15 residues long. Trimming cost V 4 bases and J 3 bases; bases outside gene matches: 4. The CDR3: CASSRQGEPNEKLFF. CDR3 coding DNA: TGTGCCAGCAGCCGACAGGGGGAGCCTAATGAAAAACTGTTTTTT. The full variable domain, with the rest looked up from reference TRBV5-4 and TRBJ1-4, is ETGVTQSPTHLIKTRGQQVTLRCSSQSGHNTVSWYQQALGQGPQFIFQYYREEENGRGNFPPRFSGLQFPNYSSELNVNALELDDSALYLCASSRQGEPNEKLFFGSGTQLSVL.

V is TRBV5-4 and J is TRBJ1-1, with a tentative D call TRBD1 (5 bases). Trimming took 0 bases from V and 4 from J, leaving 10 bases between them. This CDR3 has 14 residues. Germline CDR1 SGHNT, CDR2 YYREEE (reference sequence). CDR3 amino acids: CASSLADRGTEAFF. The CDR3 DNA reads TGTGCCAGCAGCTTGGCAGACAGAGGCACTGAAGCTTTCTTT. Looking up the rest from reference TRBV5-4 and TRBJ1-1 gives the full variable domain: ETGVTQSPTHLIKTRGQQVTLRCSSQSGHNTVSWYQQALGQGPQFIFQYYREEENGRGNFPPRFSGLQFPNYSSELNVNALELDDSALYLCASSLADRGTEAFFGQGTRLTVV.

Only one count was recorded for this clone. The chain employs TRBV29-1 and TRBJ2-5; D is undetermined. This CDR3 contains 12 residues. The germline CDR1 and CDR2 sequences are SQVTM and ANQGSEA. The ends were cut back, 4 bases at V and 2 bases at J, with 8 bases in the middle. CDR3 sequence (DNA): TGCAGCGTTGGGCAGCTTCAAGAGACCCAGTACTTC. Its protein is CSVGQLQETQYF.

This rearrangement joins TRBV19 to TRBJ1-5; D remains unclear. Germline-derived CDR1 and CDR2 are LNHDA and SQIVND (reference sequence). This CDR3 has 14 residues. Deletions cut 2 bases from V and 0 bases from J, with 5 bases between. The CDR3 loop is CASSIRYSNQPQHF. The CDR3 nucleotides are TGTGCCAGTAGTATACGGTATAGCAATCAGCCCCAGCATTTT.

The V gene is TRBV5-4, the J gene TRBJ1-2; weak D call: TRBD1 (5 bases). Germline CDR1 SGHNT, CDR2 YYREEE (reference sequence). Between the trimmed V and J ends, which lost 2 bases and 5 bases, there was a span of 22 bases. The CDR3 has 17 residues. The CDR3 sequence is CASSLPPLGVGRYGYTF. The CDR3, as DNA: TGTGCCAGCAGCTTACCTCCGCTCGGGGTGGGACGTTATGGCTACACCTTC.

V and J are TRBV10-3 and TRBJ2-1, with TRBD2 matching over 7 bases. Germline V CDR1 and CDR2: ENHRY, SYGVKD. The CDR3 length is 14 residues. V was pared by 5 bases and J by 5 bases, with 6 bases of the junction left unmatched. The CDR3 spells CAISSGAVNNEQFF. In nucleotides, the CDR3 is TGTGCCATCAGTAGCGGGGCCGTAAACAATGAGCAGTTCTTC.

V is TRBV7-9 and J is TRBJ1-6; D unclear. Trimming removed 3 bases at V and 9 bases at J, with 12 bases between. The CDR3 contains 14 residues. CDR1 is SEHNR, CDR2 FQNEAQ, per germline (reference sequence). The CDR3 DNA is TGTGCCAGCAGCTTGGAGACTACGGGTTCACCCCTCCACTTT. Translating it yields CASSLETTGSPLHF.

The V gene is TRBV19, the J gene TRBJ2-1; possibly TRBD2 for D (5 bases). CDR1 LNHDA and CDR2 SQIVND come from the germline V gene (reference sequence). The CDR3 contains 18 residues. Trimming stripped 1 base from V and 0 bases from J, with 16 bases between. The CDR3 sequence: CASSIAGTGMSSYNEQFF. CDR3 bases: TGTGCCAGTAGTATAGCGGGAACGGGTATGAGCTCCTACAATGAGCAGTTCTTC.

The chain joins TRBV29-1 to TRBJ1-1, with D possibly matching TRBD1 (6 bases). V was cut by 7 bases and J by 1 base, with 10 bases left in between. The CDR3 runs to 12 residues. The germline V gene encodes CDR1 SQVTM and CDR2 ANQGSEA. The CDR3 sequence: CSARTANTEAFF. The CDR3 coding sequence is TGCAGCGCACGGACAGCGAACACTGAAGCTTTCTTT.

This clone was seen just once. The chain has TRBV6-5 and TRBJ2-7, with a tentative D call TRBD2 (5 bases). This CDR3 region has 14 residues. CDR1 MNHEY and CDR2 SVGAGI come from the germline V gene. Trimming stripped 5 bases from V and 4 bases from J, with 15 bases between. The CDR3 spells CASSTLGSIYEQYF. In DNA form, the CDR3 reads TGTGCCAGCAGTACCTTGGGGAGCATATACGAGCAGTACTTC.

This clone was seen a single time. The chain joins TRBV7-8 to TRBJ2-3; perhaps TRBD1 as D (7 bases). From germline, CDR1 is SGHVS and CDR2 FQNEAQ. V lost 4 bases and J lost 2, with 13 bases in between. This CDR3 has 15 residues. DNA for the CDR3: TGTGCCAGCAGCTCCGCGGGACAGATCACAGATACGCAGTATTTT. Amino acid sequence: CASSSAGQITDTQYF.

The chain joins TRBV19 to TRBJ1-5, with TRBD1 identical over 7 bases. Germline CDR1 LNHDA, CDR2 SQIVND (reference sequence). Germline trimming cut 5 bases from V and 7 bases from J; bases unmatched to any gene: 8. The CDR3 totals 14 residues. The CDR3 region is CASSPTGPTQPQHF. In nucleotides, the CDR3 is TGTGCCAGTAGTCCGACAGGGCCCACCCAGCCCCAGCATTTT.